A single T cell receptor beta chain is shown here with its context. The antigen is unknown. Clones were sequenced by immunoSEQ multiplex PCR, and TCRdb holds only the in-frame ones, with some missing. The sample shows approximately 62,000 clones, approximately 90% of them seen only once. This sample stems from a study of cytomegalovirus exposure and HLA in healthy donors. Study context: The same platform used for the 500 to 850 first-cohort repertoires was also used for the roughly 130 validation repertoires, as a later analysis reported.

Findings and caveats of the study: Subsequent analysis revealed that first-cohort TCR clusters tended to co-occur in the approximately 120 validation repertoires. Accounts indicate the classifier identified cytomegalovirus status with strong specificity and sensitivity. It was approximately 150 TCR beta chains that were listed as cytomegalovirus-associated.

From germline, CDR1 is LGHNT and CDR2 FRNRAP. V lost 1 base to trimming and J lost 12 bases; unmatched junction nucleotides: 0. CDR3 size: 12 residues. This TCR came from a woman aged 18-29 years in good health and CMV-seronegative. The sequenced sample consisted of PBMCs. The V gene is TRBV12-5, the J gene TRBJ1-6; TRBD1 agrees at 7 bases. In DNA form, the CDR3 reads TGTGCTAGTGGTTTGGACAGGGGACCCCTCCACTTT. The encoded protein is CASGLDRGPLHF.